This T cell receptor (beta chain) was sequenced in a study of memory CD4+ T cells and cytomegalovirus serostatus. Study-wide results and limits: Of approximately 160 reported CMV TCRbeta sequences, under 70 were found in memory CD4+ repertoires.

The sort gate was single viable CD3+CD4+CD8-CD45RO+ cells for memory CD4+ T cells. The CDR3 consists of 14 residues. The V gene lost 6 bases and the J gene lost 3 bases, with 14 bases spanning the gap. Germline CDR1 and CDR2: MNHNS and SASEGT. Concerning this clone: The antigen remains unidentified. No conserved phenylalanine or tryptophan ends this CDR3, so it is likely a read error.

TCRdb's table, derived via immunoSEQ multiplex PCR, lists solely in-frame clones and lacks some. The sample consists of tens of thousands of clones, roughly 84% of them appearing once. This sequence joins TRBV6-1 and TRBJ1-1; no clear D. The sequenced sample consisted of memory CD4+ T cells from blood. The clonotype originates from an adult in good health and CMV-seronegative. Some clones in this sample may be carry-over from other donors' samples. The CDR3 is CASRKGGVDTEAFS. In nucleotides, the CDR3 is TGTGCCAGCAGGAAGGGTGGGGTCGACACTGAAGCTTTCTCT.